This T cell receptor beta chain was captured in a study of monozygotic twins with inflammatory bowel disease. The quantity of total RNA per TCR library was about 3.5 ug. With the 5' RACE reads reprocessed, TCRdb shows one record per CDR3 protein and no DNA. With approximately 330,000 distinct CDR3 sequences in the sample, the ten largest clones hold under 2.5%. The origin of this receptor is a human donor with ulcerative colitis or Crohn's disease, or a healthy co-twin of an affected twin (not recorded which). The sequencing input was blood.

CDR3 region: CASSTRYDLAGDSNEQFF. The gene calls are TRBV11-2 and TRBJ2-1; TCRdb gives TRBD2 as the D gene, but with no DNA this cannot be confirmed. CDR1 is SGHAT, CDR2 FQNNGV, per germline. This CDR3 region has 18 residues.